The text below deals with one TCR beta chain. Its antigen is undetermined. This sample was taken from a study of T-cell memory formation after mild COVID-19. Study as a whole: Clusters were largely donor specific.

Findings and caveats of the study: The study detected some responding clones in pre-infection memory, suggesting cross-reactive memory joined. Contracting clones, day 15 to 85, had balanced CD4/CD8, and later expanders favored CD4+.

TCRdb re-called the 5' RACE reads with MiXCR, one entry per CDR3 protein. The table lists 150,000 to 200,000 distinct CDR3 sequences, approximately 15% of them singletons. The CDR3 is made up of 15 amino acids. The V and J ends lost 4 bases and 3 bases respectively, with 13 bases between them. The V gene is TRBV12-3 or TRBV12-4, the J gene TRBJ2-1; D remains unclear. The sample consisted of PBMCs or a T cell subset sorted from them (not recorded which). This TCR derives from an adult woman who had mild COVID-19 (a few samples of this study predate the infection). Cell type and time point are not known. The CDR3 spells CASSSDQRRYNEQFF. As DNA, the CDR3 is TGTGCCAGCAGTTCCGATCAGAGACGCTACAATGAGCAGTTCTTC.